This T cell receptor (beta chain) was retrieved from a study of cytomegalovirus exposure and HLA in healthy donors. Comments on this clone: Its cognate antigen is unknown.

Study-wide findings and caveats: For most TCR beta V segments, an earlier analysis put the productive rate at about 90% or about 30% of the time.

Primers for the PCR totalled 60 Vbeta and 13 Jbeta. Here immunoSEQ multiplex PCR was the method, and the copy in TCRdb shows in-frame clones only, minus some. The sample contains 160,000 or so clones, over 80% of which appear only once. Germline V gives CDR1 LGHNA, CDR2 YNFKEQ. The CDR3 is made up of 17 amino acids. V dropped 0 bases and J dropped 6; count of bases not matched to a gene: 6. The rearrangement links TRBV4-2 to TRBJ2-3, with 13 bases lining up with TRBD2. Sequenced: PBMCs. This receptor was identified in a woman aged 18-29 years in good health and CMV-seronegative. The CDR3 loop is CASSQELAGGEGDTQYF. DNA of the CDR3: TGTGCCAGCAGCCAAGAACTAGCGGGGGGGGAAGGGGATACGCAGTATTTT.